One and the same sample provided the 15 T cell receptor beta chains below, sequenced in a study of blood T cell repertoires in COVID-19. Some clones are missing from TCRdb's copy, which holds only in-frame ones; the method was immunoSEQ multiplex PCR. Of some 300,000 clones listed, 85% to 90% are singletons. The material sequenced was peripheral blood. The receptors here all came from a woman in her fifties or sixties with COVID-19, enrolled during active disease.

The chain has TRBV5-4 and TRBJ2-2; TRBD2 aligns across 7 bases. The CDR3 contains 15 residues. J lost 4 bases, V lost 4 bases, and 7 bases had no gene match. CDR1 is SGHNT and CDR2 is YYREEE in the germline V gene (reference sequence). CDR3 loop: CASSPSGTITGELFF. The CDR3 coding sequence is TGTGCCAGCAGCCCGTCCGGGACTATCACCGGGGAGCTGTTTTTT.

The chain combines TRBV7-9 with TRBJ2-7; 7 bases match TRBD1. V gave up 5 bases and J gave up 3 bases; unmatched junction bases: 13. The CDR3 spans 16 residues. CDR1 is SEHNR, CDR2 FQNEAQ, per germline (reference sequence). CDR3 residues: CASSRVIGGPFYEQYF. CDR3 DNA sequence: TGTGCCAGCAGCCGTGTAATAGGGGGCCCTTTCTACGAGCAGTACTTC.

The chain combines TRBV11-2 with TRBJ1-3; TRBD1 might be the D (5 bases). Trimming took off 5 bases at V and 2 bases at J, with 16 bases between the two ends. This CDR3 comprises 16 residues. The germline gives CDR1 SGHAT, CDR2 FQNNGV. In nucleotides, the CDR3 is TGTGCCAGCAGCCCCCAGGGAGGATATGCTGGAAACACCATATATTTT. Translation gives CASSPQGGYAGNTIYF.

This chain connects TRBV19 to TRBJ2-1; 7 bases match TRBD2. Germline V lookup: CDR1 LNHDA, CDR2 SQIVND (reference sequence). The CDR3 spans 14 residues. After removal of 3 bases from V and 8 bases from J, the junction contained 7 bases not matched to a gene. The CDR3 DNA reads TGTGCCAGTAGTATCGCCCTAGCGGTCTATGAGCAGTTCTTC. Its translation is CASSIALAVYEQFF.

The V and J genes are TRBV30 and TRBJ1-1, with D possibly matching TRBD1 (6 bases). The CDR3 consists of 13 residues. Germline CDR1 reads GTSNPN; CDR2 reads SVGIG (reference sequence). Deletions cut 2 bases from V and 0 bases from J, with 7 bases between. CDR3 nucleotides: TGTGCCTGGAGTACAGGGTTGAACACTGAAGCTTTCTTT. Protein sequence: CAWSTGLNTEAFF.

Only one count was recorded for this clone. The J gene is TRBJ2-5, the V gene TRBV9; 12 bases align to TRBD2. The CDR3 totals 18 residues. CDR1 SGDLS and CDR2 YYNGEE come from the germline V gene. V lost 4 bases to trimming and J lost 5 bases; unmatched junction nucleotides: 15. The DNA of the CDR3 is TGTGCCAGCAGCTCCCGACTAGCGGGAGAGGAACAGATGGAGACCCAGTACTTC. Protein product: CASSSRLAGEEQMETQYF.

A few counts support this clone. V usage is TRBV5-6 and J usage is TRBJ2-7, with a tentative D call TRBD1 (5 bases). This CDR3 region has 12 residues. Looked up from germline, CDR1 is SGHDT and CDR2 is YYEEEE. Between the trimmed V and J ends, which lost 0 bases and 5 bases, there was a span of 6 bases. CDR3 protein: CASSLVGDEQYF. DNA of the CDR3: TGTGCCAGCAGCTTGGTAGGGGACGAGCAGTACTTC.

The rearrangement uses TRBV12-5 and TRBJ2-4, with TRBD2 matching over 13 bases. CDR3 length: 19 residues. Germline values: CDR1 LGHNT, CDR2 FRNRAP. The V gene end was trimmed by 6 bases and the J gene end by 3 bases; junction bases not matched to a gene: 14. The CDR3 is CASGKALAGGPSIKNIQYF. CDR3 nucleotide sequence: TGTGCTAGTGGCAAGGCACTAGCGGGAGGGCCCTCCATCAAAAACATTCAGTACTTC.

J is TRBJ1-2 and V is TRBV25-1, with D possibly matching TRBD1 (5 bases). Germline lookup yields CDR1 MGHDK and CDR2 SYGVNS. CDR3 length equals 16 residues. The V gene lost 4 bases and the J gene lost 0 bases, with 15 bases spanning the gap. CDR3 in DNA: TGTGCCAGCAGTGCCTCCCAGGGTACGACTAACTATGGCTACACCTTC. Protein: CASSASQGTTNYGYTF.

This clone was seen once. The chain has TRBV27 and TRBJ2-7, with 9 nucleotides matching TRBD2. Germline V lookup: CDR1 MNHEY, CDR2 SMNVEV (reference sequence). CDR3 length: 15 amino acids. J gave up 3 bases and V 3 bases, and 6 bases lay outside the gene matches. CDR3 sequence (DNA): TGTGCCAGCAGTTTGAGGCGGGAGGGCCGCTACGAGCAGTACTTC. Protein product: CASSLRREGRYEQYF.

This clone occurred once. The rearrangement uses TRBV6-5 and TRBJ2-2; D gene unclear. The CDR3 covers 14 residues. The germline CDR1 and CDR2 sequences are MNHEY and SVGAGI. V was trimmed by 5 bases and J by 1 base, leaving 8 bases between them. The CDR3 DNA reads TGTGCCAGCAGTCGCGGCGGGAACACCGGGGAGCTGTTTTTT. Translated: CASSRGGNTGELFF.

The rearrangement links TRBV2 to TRBJ2-2; TRBD1 might be the D (6 bases). Germline assignment: CDR1 SNHLY and CDR2 FYNNEI. The CDR3 length is 15 residues. Trimming removed 6 bases from V and 4 bases from J, with 15 bases in between. The CDR3 sequence is CASSVLQGSTGELFF. CDR3 coding DNA: TGTGCCAGCAGCGTATTACAGGGATCCACCGGGGAGCTGTTTTTT.

This clone was recorded once. V gene TRBV5-8 combines with J gene TRBJ2-3, with 10 positions matching TRBD1. Trimming cost V 4 bases and J 5 bases; bases outside gene matches: 10. CDR3 size: 16 residues. Germline V gene lookup returns CDR1 SGHTS and CDR2 YDEGEE. The CDR3 sequence is CASSPGDRGREDTQYF. CDR3 bases: TGTGCCAGCAGCCCCGGAGACAGGGGGCGGGAAGATACGCAGTATTTT.

V usage is TRBV3-1 (or the pseudogene TRBV3-2) and J usage is TRBJ1-4; the match to TRBD1 covers 7 bases. After removal of 5 bases from V and 8 bases from J, the junction contained 11 bases not matched to a gene. CDR1 and CDR2 from the germline V gene are LGHDT and YNNKEL (reference sequence). The CDR3 extends over 15 amino acids. Here the CDR3 reads CASSNRDSPQEKLFF. The CDR3 bases are TGTGCCAGCAGCAATCGGGACAGCCCTCAGGAAAAACTGTTTTTT.

The rearrangement joins TRBV5-1 to TRBJ1-3; perhaps TRBD1 as D (6 bases). Germline V CDR1 and CDR2: SGHRS, YFSETQ. This CDR3 is 16 amino acids long. V was pared by 0 bases and J by 4 bases, with 14 bases between. The chain's CDR3 is CASSLETPGAGNTIYF. The CDR3 DNA is TGCGCCAGCAGCTTGGAAACCCCAGGGGCAGGAAACACCATATATTTT. The variable domain in full, completed from reference TRBV5-1 and TRBJ1-3, reads KAGVTQTPRYLIKTRGQQVTLSCSPISGHRSVSWYQQTPGQGLQFLFEYFSETQRNKGNFPGRFSGRQFSNSRSEMNVSTLELGDSALYLCASSLETPGAGNTIYFGEGSWLTVV.